Each of the 23 T cell receptor beta chains below was sequenced from the same sample in a study of T cells in Graves' hyperthyroidism and ophthalmopathy. RNA transcripts gave rise to amplified TCR beta CDR3 regions. Using the HTBI primer set, a first-round RT-PCR was run on the TCR CDR3. TCRdb used MiXCR to reprocess the multiplex PCR reads, holding one entry per CDR3 protein. The sample has about 420,000 distinct CDR3 sequences; roughly an eighth are singletons. What was sequenced was blood. The receptor set was obtained from a woman aged 18-29 years with Graves' hyperthyroidism.

This clonotype was found many times. This rearrangement joins TRBV30 to TRBJ2-2; possibly TRBD2 for D (5 bases). The CDR3 runs to 14 residues. V was shortened by 0 bases and J by 4 bases, with 9 bases between the two germline ends. Germline CDR1 is GTSNPN and CDR2 is SVGIG (reference sequence). The CDR3 loop is CAWSVGAGTGELFF. The CDR3 DNA is TGTGCCTGGAGTGTAGGCGCGGGCACCGGGGAGCTGTTTTTT.

This rearrangement joins TRBV27 to TRBJ1-3; D remains unclear. The CDR3 runs 15 residues. Trimming pared 3 bases from V and 0 bases from J, leaving 9 bases between. Per germline, CDR1 MNHEY and CDR2 SMNVEV (reference sequence). In nucleotides, the CDR3 is TGTGCCAGCAGTTTCGGTATGTCCTCTGGAAACACCATATATTTT. Residues: CASSFGMSSGNTIYF.

This clonotype was counted ten times or more. This sequence joins TRBV3-1 and TRBJ2-1; 7 bases fit TRBD1. The CDR3 has 17 amino acids. Germline-derived CDR1 and CDR2 are LGHDT and YNNKEL (reference sequence). The J segment lost 0 bases and the V segment lost 0 bases, leaving 5 bases of the junction unmatched. This chain's CDR3 is CASSQDTGTVSYNEQFF. The CDR3 bases are TGTGCCAGCAGCCAAGACACCGGGACAGTCTCCTACAATGAGCAGTTCTTC.

This clonotype was picked up many times. V and J are TRBV28 and TRBJ2-7; the match to TRBD1 covers 8 bases. Looked up from germline, CDR1 is MDHEN and CDR2 is SYDVKM. With V trimmed by 2 bases and J by 2 bases, 8 bases remained unmatched. This CDR3 is built from 16 residues. The CDR3 bases are TGTGCCAGCAGTTTAGTGGGCGGACAGGGAACCTACGAGCAGTACTTC. The encoded protein is CASSLVGGQGTYEQYF.

The rearrangement links TRBV25-1 to TRBJ2-1; a weak D match, TRBD1 (5 bases). Germline V gives CDR1 MGHDK, CDR2 SYGVNS. The CDR3 spans 17 residues. The V end was cut by 3 bases, the J end by 3 bases, with 18 bases between. The CDR3 sequence is CASSDPTVGAGYNEQFF. The CDR3 bases are TGTGCCAGCAGTGATCCCACCGTTGGGGCTGGCTACAATGAGCAGTTCTTC.

In this sample, this clonotype turned up many times. The rearrangement uses TRBV11-2 and TRBJ2-7; D gene uncertain. This CDR3 spans 13 amino acids. V lost 3 bases and J 5 bases, leaving 11 bases between the germline ends. The germline gives CDR1 SGHAT, CDR2 FQNNGV. The CDR3, as DNA: TGTGCCAGCAGCTTGGAAAGGGCAAACGAGCAGTACTTC. Residues: CASSLERANEQYF.

This clonotype occurred many times. The rearrangement uses TRBV20-1 and TRBJ1-5, with D uncertain. V lost 5 bases and J lost 2, with 13 bases in between. The CDR3 runs 14 residues. From germline, CDR1 is DFQATT and CDR2 SNEGSKA (reference sequence). The CDR3 is CSAASRGGNQPQHF. For the CDR3, the DNA is TGCAGTGCTGCGTCCCGAGGCGGCAATCAGCCCCAGCATTTT.

This clonotype has only a few counts. V is TRBV3-1 and J is TRBJ2-2; no definite D call. CDR1 is LGHDT and CDR2 is YNNKEL in the germline V gene (reference sequence). CDR3 length equals 17 residues. V was clipped by 4 bases and J by 0 bases, with 15 bases between them. The CDR3 here is CASSRTRDISNTGELFF. CDR3 nucleotide sequence: TGTGCCAGCAGCCGGACGAGAGATATTTCGAACACCGGGGAGCTGTTTTTT.

Concerning this clonotype: A much larger clone lies one base from this, so it may be a read error. The gene calls are TRBV20-1 and TRBJ2-5; 7 bases are a match to TRBD2. Germline CDR1 is DFQATT and CDR2 is SNEGSKA (reference sequence). J lost 4 bases, V lost 0 bases, and 5 bases had no gene match. There are 14 residues in the CDR3. This CDR3 is CSARDGRARETQYF. For the CDR3, the DNA is TGCAGTGCTAGAGATGGGAGGGCACGAGAGACCCAGTACTTC.

In this sample, this clonotype turned up a few times. The V and J genes are TRBV11-3 and TRBJ2-3, with D perhaps matching TRBD2 (6 bases). CDR3 length: 17 residues. Trimming left V 5 bases short and J 0 bases short, with 18 bases between. Germline CDR1 reads SGHNT; CDR2 reads YENEEA. The CDR3, as DNA: TGTGCCAGCAGCCAAGCGGGCGGGTCAATTAGCACAGATACGCAGTATTTT. As protein: CASSQAGGSISTDTQYF. Filled out from reference TRBV11-3 and TRBJ2-3, the complete variable domain reads EAGVVQSPRYKIIEKKQPVAFWCNPISGHNTLYWYLQNLGQGPELLIRYENEEAVDDSQLPKDRFSAERLKGVDSTLKIQPAELGDSAVYLCASSQAGGSISTDTQYFGPGTRLTVL.

This clonotype was counted a few times. The chain links TRBV5-1 to TRBJ1-6, with 7 bases lining up with TRBD1. CDR3 size: 14 residues. Losses at the gene ends were 4 bases for V and 10 bases for J; bases not matched to a gene: 8. Looked up from germline, CDR1 is SGHRS and CDR2 is YFSETQ. In DNA form, the CDR3 reads TGCGCCAGCAGCCCGGGGCAGGGGGACTCACCCCTCCACTTT. The encoded protein is CASSPGQGDSPLHF.

At least ten counts were recorded for this clonotype. The chain combines TRBV7-2 with TRBJ2-2; no clear D. The CDR3 is 14 amino acids. V was clipped by 4 bases and J by 6 bases, with 12 bases between them. Germline CDR1 and CDR2: SGHTA and FQGNSA. The CDR3 nucleotides read TGTGCCAGCAGCTCCGCGACTGCTTCCGGGGAGCTGTTTTTT. Translating gives CASSSATASGELFF.

This clonotype has ten or more counts. The chain recombines TRBV20-1 with TRBJ1-1, with D possibly matching TRBD1 (5 bases). CDR3 length: 12 amino acids. Trimming left V 2 bases short and J 4 bases short, with 8 bases between. CDR1 and CDR2 from the germline V gene are DFQATT and SNEGSKA (reference sequence). The CDR3 DNA reads TGCAGTGCTAGACTTGGGGGCACTGAAGCTTTCTTT. Its protein product is CSARLGGTEAFF.

This clonotype was recorded many times. The chain carries TRBV3-1 and TRBJ1-1; D is uncertain. Germline lookup yields CDR1 LGHDT and CDR2 YNNKEL (reference sequence). The V end was cut by 2 bases, the J end by 1 base, with 5 bases between. The CDR3 is 13 residues long. CDR3: CASSQLRNTEAFF. Written as DNA, the CDR3 is TGTGCCAGCAGCCAATTGAGGAACACTGAAGCTTTCTTT.

This clonotype has only a few counts. V usage is TRBV7-9 and J usage is TRBJ2-3; 7 nucleotides agree with TRBD1. This CDR3 has 14 amino acids. Per germline, CDR1 SEHNR and CDR2 FQNEAQ (reference sequence). V was pared by 6 bases and J by 2 bases, with 5 bases of the junction left unmatched. CDR3 DNA sequence: TGTGCCAGCAGGGGGGACAGCCACACAGATACGCAGTATTTT. It translates to CASRGDSHTDTQYF.

Concerning this clonotype itself: A clone one base away is much larger, so this may be a read error. V and J are TRBV28 and TRBJ1-2; D is uncertain. The CDR3 extends over 14 amino acids. Germline V lookup: CDR1 MDHEN, CDR2 SYDVKM. Deletions cut 3 bases from V and 1 base from J, with 9 bases between. The CDR3 region is CASSFSNRNYGYTF. CDR3 in DNA: TGTGCCAGCAGTTTCTCGAACCGTAACTATGGCTACACCTTC.

This clonotype was picked up one time. The chain carries TRBV5-6 and TRBJ2-2; D is possibly TRBD1 (5 bases). The germline CDR1 and CDR2 sequences are SGHDT and YYEEEE. This CDR3 comprises 12 residues. V dropped 4 bases and J dropped 7 bases, with 8 bases sitting between them. This chain's CDR3 is CASSPRVGELFF. The CDR3 DNA reads TGTGCCAGCAGCCCCAGGGTCGGGGAGCTGTTTTTT.

The V and J genes are TRBV15 and TRBJ1-3, with a possible D match to TRBD1 (6 bases). Germline lookup yields CDR1 LNHNV and CDR2 YYDKDF (reference sequence). The CDR3 extends over 14 amino acids. The V gene lost 3 bases and the J gene lost 0 bases, with 6 bases spanning the gap. This CDR3 reads CATSRDSSGNTIYF. DNA for the CDR3: TGTGCCACCAGCAGGGACAGCTCTGGAAACACCATATATTTT.

There are a few counts of this clonotype. This chain connects TRBV28 to TRBJ1-3; D is perhaps TRBD1 (6 bases). This CDR3 is 15 amino acids long. V was cut by 5 bases and J by 0 bases, with 11 bases left in between. Germline CDR1 reads MDHEN; CDR2 reads SYDVKM. The CDR3: CASSVQGPSGNTIYF. CDR3 sequence (DNA): TGTGCCAGCAGTGTTCAGGGGCCCTCTGGAAACACCATATATTTT.

This clonotype was counted at least ten times. The rearrangement joins TRBV7-3 to TRBJ1-1; 7 positions agree with TRBD1. The CDR3 is made up of 15 amino acids. Germline loops: CDR1 SGHTA, CDR2 FQGTGA. V was clipped by 1 base and J by 0 bases; unmatched bases: 2. The CDR3 bases are TGTGCCAGCAGCTTAAGTGGACAGGTGAACACTGAAGCTTTCTTT. Amino acid sequence: CASSLSGQVNTEAFF.

This sequence joins TRBV11-2 and TRBJ2-3; TRBD2 aligns across 7 bases. The germline CDR1 and CDR2 sequences are SGHAT and FQNNGV. This CDR3 has 20 residues. The V and J ends lost 4 bases and 1 base, in that order; junction bases with no gene match: 20. CDR3: CASSSRRRSGSVSRTDTQYF. Here the CDR3 DNA reads TGTGCCAGCAGCTCCCGCCGGCGTAGCGGGTCTGTCTCTCGCACAGATACGCAGTATTTT.

About this clonotype: A single base separates this from a much larger clone, so it may be a read error. The chain combines TRBV13 with TRBJ2-7; D is possibly TRBD1 (6 bases). CDR3 length: 15 residues. Germline CDR1 reads PRHDT; CDR2 reads FYEKMQ (reference sequence). The CDR3 nucleotides read TGTGCTAACAGGGTCGGCGCCCGTTATTCCTACGAGCAGTACTTC. Encoded protein: CANRVGARYSYEQYF.

Only a few counts were recorded for this clonotype. The chain links TRBV2 to TRBJ1-6; D is undetermined. The ends were cut back, 8 bases at V and 6 bases at J, with 8 bases in the middle. Germline CDR1 and CDR2: SNHLY and FYNNEI. The CDR3 covers 12 residues. DNA of the CDR3: TGTGCCAGCCATCTGACTAATTCACCCCTCCACTTT. Its translation is CASHLTNSPLHF.